These 14 T cell receptor beta chains originate from one sample sequenced in a study of spatial heterogeneity in lung cancer. TCRdb reprocessed the 5' RACE reads with MiXCR, giving one entry per CDR3 protein. This table has roughly 8,200 distinct CDR3 sequences, 6.5% to 10% appearing once. Time point specified: sample taken at primary tumor resection. The sequenced material consisted of unsorted whole RNA from tumor, nontumor lung or frozen PBMC. The source material was PBMCs, sampled at surgery. These receptors all come from a female donor with early-stage non-small cell lung cancer.

This clonotype was counted ten times or more. This sequence joins TRBV12-3 or TRBV12-4 and TRBJ2-1; 8 bases match TRBD2. Losses at the gene ends were 6 bases for V and 5 bases for J; bases not matched to a gene: 6. The CDR3 length is 14 residues. DNA of the CDR3: TGTGCCAGCAGGAGCGGGAGTTCCCACAATGAGCAGTTCTTC. Translating gives CASRSGSSHNEQFF.

By share, this clonotype counts as medium-sized. This chain links TRBV3-1 with TRBJ2-1, with 10 bases identical to TRBD1. The CDR3 runs 17 residues. Germline V gene sequence: CDR1 LGHDT, CDR2 YNNKEL (reference sequence). J was trimmed by 6 bases and V by 0 bases; bases with no gene match: 8. The CDR3 bases are TGTGCCAGCAGCCAAGATCCCGGGACAGGGGTCTTCAATGAGCAGTTCTTC. This translates into CASSQDPGTGVFNEQFF.

The chain links TRBV29-1 to TRBJ2-7; 8 bases map to TRBD2. CDR1 is SQVTM and CDR2 is ANQGSEA in the germline V gene. This CDR3 region has 14 residues. V shed 4 bases and J 3 bases; nucleotides not matched to a gene: 8. CDR3 coding DNA: TGCAGCGTTGTTGCAGCGGGGGCCTTCTACGAGCAGTACTTC. Its protein is CSVVAAGAFYEQYF.

Only a few counts were recorded for this clonotype. The chain combines TRBV6-5 with TRBJ2-7; TRBD2 aligns across 8 bases. Unmatched junction bases numbered 4, after V lost 5 bases and J lost 1 base. Germline lookup yields CDR1 MNHEY and CDR2 SVGAGI. The CDR3 is 14 amino acids. The CDR3 sequence is CASSPKRESYEQYF. In DNA, the CDR3 is TGTGCCAGCAGTCCGAAGCGGGAGTCCTACGAGCAGTACTTC.

This clonotype has only a few counts. The chain combines TRBV10-3 with TRBJ2-2; D not resolved. CDR1 is ENHRY and CDR2 is SYGVKD in the germline V gene. This CDR3 spans 15 amino acids. Trimming shortened V by 4 bases and J by 2 bases, and 11 bases separated the two germline ends. The CDR3 is CAISVQAANTGELFF. CDR3 DNA: TGTGCCATCAGTGTTCAGGCAGCTAACACCGGGGAGCTGTTTTTT.

This clonotype came up a few times. The gene calls are TRBV7-2 and TRBJ2-1; 8 bases agree with TRBD2. From germline, CDR1 is SGHTA and CDR2 FQGNSA. CDR3 length equals 16 residues. Germline trimming cut 0 bases from V and 7 bases from J; bases unmatched to any gene: 8. CDR3 nucleotide sequence: TGTGCCAGCAGCTTAGCGATAATCCTAGCGGGTAATGAGCAGTTCTTC. Amino acids: CASSLAIILAGNEQFF. Supplemented by reference TRBV7-2 and TRBJ2-1, the full variable domain reads GAGVSQSPSNKVTEKGKDVELRCDPISGHTALYWYRQSLGQGLEFLIYFQGNSAPDKSGLPSDRFSAERTGGSVSTLTIQRTQQEDSAVYLCASSLAIILAGNEQFFGPGTRLTVL.

This clonotype was seen a handful of times. This chain connects TRBV4-1 to TRBJ2-3; D not certain. This CDR3 has 14 residues. With 4 bases removed from V and 5 bases from J, the gap between germline ends came to 13 bases. Germline CDR1 and CDR2: MGHRA and YSYEKL. In nucleotides, the CDR3 is TGCGCCAGCAGCCCCCAGGAAGCCAGAGATACGCAGTATTTT. Protein sequence: CASSPQEARDTQYF.

The chain recombines TRBV29-1 with TRBJ2-5; tentatively, D is TRBD2 (6 bases). Trimming removed 7 bases at V and 1 base at J, with 7 bases between. CDR1 SQVTM and CDR2 ANQGSEA come from the germline V gene. The CDR3 totals 11 residues. The CDR3 loop reads CSGGLQETQYF. The CDR3 bases are TGCAGCGGGGGACTCCAAGAGACCCAGTACTTC.

This clonotype was seen repeatedly, ten times or more. This rearrangement joins TRBV29-1 to TRBJ2-5, with 13 bases fitting TRBD2. This CDR3 region has 12 residues. The V segment lost 8 bases and the J segment 3 bases; nucleotides outside the gene matches: 0. Germline CDR1 reads SQVTM; CDR2 reads ANQGSEA. The DNA for the CDR3 is TGCAGCACTAGCGGGGGGGAAGAGACCCAGTACTTC. Protein: CSTSGGEETQYF.

This clonotype counts as medium-sized (0.01 to 0.1%). The chain has TRBV23-1 and TRBJ2-5, with D possibly being TRBD1 (5 bases). TRBV23-1 is an ORF, with its function uncertain. The CDR3 covers 17 residues. V was shortened by 3 bases and J by 4 bases, with 21 bases between the two germline ends. CDR3 bases: TGCGCCAGCAGTCACGCTCTGCCAAAAAAGGGGCGAGAGACCCAGTACTTC. Protein product: CASSHALPKKGRETQYF.

In its sample, this clonotype ranks as large. This chain uses TRBV7-3 with TRBJ2-2, with D unclear. This CDR3 region has 12 residues. V was trimmed by 1 base and J by 8 bases, leaving 5 bases between them. Germline V gene sequence: CDR1 SGHTA, CDR2 FQGTGA. CDR3 in amino acids: CASSLKLGELFF. In DNA form, the CDR3 reads TGTGCCAGCAGCTTAAAGCTTGGGGAGCTGTTTTTT.

This clonotype was observed many times. This sequence joins TRBV7-2 and TRBJ2-6; D is unresolved. The CDR3 has 16 residues. V gave up 1 base and J gave up 0 bases, with 7 bases separating them. Germline V gives CDR1 SGHTA, CDR2 FQGNSA. The CDR3 DNA reads as TGTGCCAGCAGCTTAGTGTTACTCTCTGGGGCCAACGTCCTGACTTTC. This codes for CASSLVLLSGANVLTF.

This clonotype was found many times. The chain links TRBV7-2 to TRBJ2-5, with D tentatively TRBD2 (6 bases). The germline V and J ends were trimmed by 3 bases and 1 base, with 21 bases remaining between them. Per the germline V gene, CDR1 is SGHTA and CDR2 is FQGNSA. The CDR3 is 18 amino acids. This CDR3 reads CASSLLGGASDLQETQYF. The CDR3 DNA reads TGTGCCAGCAGCTTGCTAGGCGGGGCTAGCGACCTCCAAGAGACCCAGTACTTC. The entire variable domain, with the rest obtained from reference TRBV7-2 and TRBJ2-5, is as follows: GAGVSQSPSNKVTEKGKDVELRCDPISGHTALYWYRQSLGQGLEFLIYFQGNSAPDKSGLPSDRFSAERTGGSVSTLTIQRTQQEDSAVYLCASSLLGGASDLQETQYFGPGTRLLVL.

The chain joins TRBV4-1 to TRBJ2-7, with 7 bases identical to TRBD1. Germline CDR1 MGHRA, CDR2 YSYEKL. V gave up 5 bases and J gave up 2 bases; unmatched junction bases: 6. This CDR3 has 14 amino acids. This chain's CDR3 is CASSYRDSAYEQYF. In nucleotides, the CDR3 is TGCGCCAGCAGCTATAGGGACAGTGCCTACGAGCAGTACTTC.